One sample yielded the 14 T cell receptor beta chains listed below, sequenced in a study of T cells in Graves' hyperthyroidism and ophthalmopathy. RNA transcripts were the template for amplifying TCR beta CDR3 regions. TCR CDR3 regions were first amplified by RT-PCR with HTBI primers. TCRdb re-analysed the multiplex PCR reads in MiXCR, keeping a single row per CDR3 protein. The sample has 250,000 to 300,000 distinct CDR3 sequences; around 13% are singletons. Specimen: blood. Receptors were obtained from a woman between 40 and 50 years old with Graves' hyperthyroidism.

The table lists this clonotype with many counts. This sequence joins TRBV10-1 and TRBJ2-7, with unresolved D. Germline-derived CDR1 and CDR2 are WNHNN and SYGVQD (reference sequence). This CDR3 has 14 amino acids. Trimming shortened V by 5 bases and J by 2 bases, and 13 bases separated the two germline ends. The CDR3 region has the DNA TGCGCCAGCAGTTCCTCTCGGCCTCCCTACGAGCAGTACTTC. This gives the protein CASSSSRPPYEQYF.

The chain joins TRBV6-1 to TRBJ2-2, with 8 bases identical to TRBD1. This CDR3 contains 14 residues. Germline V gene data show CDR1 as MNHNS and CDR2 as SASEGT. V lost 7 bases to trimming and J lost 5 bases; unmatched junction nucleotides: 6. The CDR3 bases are TGTGCCAGCAAGAGGACAGGGCCAACCGGGGAGCTGTTTTTT. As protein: CASKRTGPTGELFF.

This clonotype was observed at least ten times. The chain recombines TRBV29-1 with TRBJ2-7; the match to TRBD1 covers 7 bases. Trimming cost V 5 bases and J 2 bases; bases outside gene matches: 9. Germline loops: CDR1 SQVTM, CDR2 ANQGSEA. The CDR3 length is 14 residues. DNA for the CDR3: TGCAGCGTTTCCCCGAGACAGGGCCCCTACGAGCAGTACTTC. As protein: CSVSPRQGPYEQYF.

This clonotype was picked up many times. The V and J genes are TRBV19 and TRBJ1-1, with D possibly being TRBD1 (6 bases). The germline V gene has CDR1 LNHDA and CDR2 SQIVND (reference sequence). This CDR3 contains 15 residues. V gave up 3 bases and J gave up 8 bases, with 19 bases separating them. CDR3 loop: CASSMGGRSRSEAFF. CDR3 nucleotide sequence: TGTGCCAGTAGTATGGGGGGCAGGTCCCGTAGCGAAGCTTTCTTT.

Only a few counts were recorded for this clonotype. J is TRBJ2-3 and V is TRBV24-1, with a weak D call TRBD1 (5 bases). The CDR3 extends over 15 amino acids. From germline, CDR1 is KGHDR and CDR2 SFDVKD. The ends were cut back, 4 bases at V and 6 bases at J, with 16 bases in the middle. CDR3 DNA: TGTGCCACCAGTGACAACCAGGCAGGGCCGGATACGCAGTATTTT. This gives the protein CATSDNQAGPDTQYF.

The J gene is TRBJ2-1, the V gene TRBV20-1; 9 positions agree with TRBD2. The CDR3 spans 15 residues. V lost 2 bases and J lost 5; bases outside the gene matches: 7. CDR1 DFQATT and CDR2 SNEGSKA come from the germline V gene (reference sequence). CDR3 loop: CSARIASSGDNEQFF. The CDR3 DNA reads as TGCAGTGCTAGAATTGCGTCTAGCGGGGACAATGAGCAGTTCTTC.

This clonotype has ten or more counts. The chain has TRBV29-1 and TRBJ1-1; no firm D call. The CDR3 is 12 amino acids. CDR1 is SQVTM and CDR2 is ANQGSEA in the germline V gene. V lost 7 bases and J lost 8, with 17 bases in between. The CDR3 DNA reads TGCAGCGCTGGGGTCGTCCTGGACGAAGCTTTCTTT. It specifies CSAGVVLDEAFF.

CDR3 DNA sequence: TGCAGTGCTCTCCGGGACACCTACGAGCAGTACTTC. Protein product: CSALRDTYEQYF. The V call is TRBV20-1, the J call TRBJ2-7; maybe TRBD1 (6 bases). This CDR3 is built from 12 residues. Germline CDR1 DFQATT, CDR2 SNEGSKA (reference sequence). Trimming pared 5 bases from V and 2 bases from J, leaving 10 bases between.

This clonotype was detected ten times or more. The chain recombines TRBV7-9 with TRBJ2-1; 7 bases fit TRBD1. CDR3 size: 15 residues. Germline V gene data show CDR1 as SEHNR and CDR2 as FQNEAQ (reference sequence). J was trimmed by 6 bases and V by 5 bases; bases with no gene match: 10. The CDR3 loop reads CASSQQGYRVNEQFF. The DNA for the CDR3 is TGTGCCAGCAGCCAACAGGGGTATCGGGTCAATGAGCAGTTCTTC.

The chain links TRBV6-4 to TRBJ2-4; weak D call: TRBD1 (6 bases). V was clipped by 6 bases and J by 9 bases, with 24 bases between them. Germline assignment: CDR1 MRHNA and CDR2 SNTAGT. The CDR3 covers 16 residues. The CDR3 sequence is CASRQGLKRTDSIQYF. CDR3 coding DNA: TGTGCCAGCAGGCAGGGGTTAAAGAGGACAGACTCCATTCAGTACTTC.

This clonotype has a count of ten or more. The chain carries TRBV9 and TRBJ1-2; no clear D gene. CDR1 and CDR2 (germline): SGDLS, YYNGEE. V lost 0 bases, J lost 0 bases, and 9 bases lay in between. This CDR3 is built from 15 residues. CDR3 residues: CASSVAGSSNYGYTF. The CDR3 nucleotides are TGTGCCAGCAGCGTAGCGGGCAGCTCTAACTATGGCTACACCTTC.

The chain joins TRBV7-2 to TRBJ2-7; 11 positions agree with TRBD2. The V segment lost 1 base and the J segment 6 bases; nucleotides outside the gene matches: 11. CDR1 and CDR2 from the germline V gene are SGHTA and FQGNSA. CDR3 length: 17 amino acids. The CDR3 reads CASSLELAGVFLREQYF. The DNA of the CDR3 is TGTGCCAGCAGCTTAGAACTAGCGGGGGTCTTTTTGCGCGAGCAGTACTTC.

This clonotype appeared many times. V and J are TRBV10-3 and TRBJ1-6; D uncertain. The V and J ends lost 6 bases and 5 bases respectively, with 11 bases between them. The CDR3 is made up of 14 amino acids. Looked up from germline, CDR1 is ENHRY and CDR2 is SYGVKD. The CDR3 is CAIRTLMDNSPLHF. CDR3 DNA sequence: TGTGCCATCAGGACGTTGATGGATAATTCACCCCTCCACTTT.

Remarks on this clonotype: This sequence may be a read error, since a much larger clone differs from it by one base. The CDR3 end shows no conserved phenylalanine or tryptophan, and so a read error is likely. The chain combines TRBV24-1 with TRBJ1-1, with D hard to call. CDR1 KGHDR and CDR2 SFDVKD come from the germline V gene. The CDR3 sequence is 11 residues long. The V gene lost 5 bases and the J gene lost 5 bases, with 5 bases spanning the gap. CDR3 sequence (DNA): TGTGCCACCAGTGTGGGTACTGAAGCTTTCCTT. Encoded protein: CATSVGTEAFL.